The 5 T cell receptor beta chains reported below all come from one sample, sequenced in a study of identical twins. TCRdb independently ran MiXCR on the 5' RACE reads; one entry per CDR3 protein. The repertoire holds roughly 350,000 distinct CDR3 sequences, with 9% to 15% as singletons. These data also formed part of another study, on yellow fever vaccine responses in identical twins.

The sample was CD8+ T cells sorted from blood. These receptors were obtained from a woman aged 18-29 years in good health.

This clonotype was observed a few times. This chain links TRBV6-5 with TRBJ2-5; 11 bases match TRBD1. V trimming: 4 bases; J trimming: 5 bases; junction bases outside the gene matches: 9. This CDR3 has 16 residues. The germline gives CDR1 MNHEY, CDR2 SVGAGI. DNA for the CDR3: TGTGCCAGCAGTTCACGGACAGGGGGCGGTTGGGAGACCCAGTACTTC. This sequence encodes CASSSRTGGGWETQYF.

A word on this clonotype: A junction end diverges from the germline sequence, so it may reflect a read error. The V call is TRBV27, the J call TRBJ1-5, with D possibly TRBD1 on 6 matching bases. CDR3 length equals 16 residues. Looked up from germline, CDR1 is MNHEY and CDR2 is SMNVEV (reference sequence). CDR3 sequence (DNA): TGTGCCAGCAGTCCCCAGGACAGTCCATGGGGTCAGCTCCAGCATTTT. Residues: CASSPQDSPWGQLQHF.

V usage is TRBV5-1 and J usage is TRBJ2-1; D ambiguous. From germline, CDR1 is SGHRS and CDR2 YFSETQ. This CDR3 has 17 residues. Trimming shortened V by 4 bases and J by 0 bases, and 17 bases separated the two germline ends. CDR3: CASSPDPGGSSYNEQFF. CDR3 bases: TGCGCCAGCAGCCCCGACCCTGGCGGAAGCTCCTACAATGAGCAGTTCTTC. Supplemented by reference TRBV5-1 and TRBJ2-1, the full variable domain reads KAGVTQTPRYLIKTRGQQVTLSCSPISGHRSVSWYQQTPGQGLQFLFEYFSETQRNKGNFPGRFSGRQFSNSRSEMNVSTLELGDSALYLCASSPDPGGSSYNEQFFGPGTRLTVL.

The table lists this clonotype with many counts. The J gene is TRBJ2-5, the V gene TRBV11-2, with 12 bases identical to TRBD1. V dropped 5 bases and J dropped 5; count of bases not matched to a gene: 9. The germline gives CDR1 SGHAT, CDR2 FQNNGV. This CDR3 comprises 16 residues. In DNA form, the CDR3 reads TGTGCCAGCAGCAGAGGGACAGGGGGCCCGAAGGAGACCCAGTACTTC. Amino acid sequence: CASSRGTGGPKETQYF.

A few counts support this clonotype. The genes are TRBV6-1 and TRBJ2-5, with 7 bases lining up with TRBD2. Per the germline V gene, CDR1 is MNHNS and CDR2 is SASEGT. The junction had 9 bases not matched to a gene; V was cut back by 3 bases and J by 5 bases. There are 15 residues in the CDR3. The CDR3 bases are TGTGCCAGCAGTGAGGGGAGGGCCGGGGTGGAGACCCAGTACTTC. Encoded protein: CASSEGRAGVETQYF.